The 8 T cell receptor beta chains given below trace back to one sample, sequenced in a study of cytomegalovirus exposure and HLA in healthy donors. The study ran its PCR with 60 Vbeta and 13 Jbeta primers. Clones were read by immunoSEQ multiplex PCR, and TCRdb kept only the in-frame ones, dropping some. The table shows some 130,000 clones, with 80% occurring only once. Sequenced sample: PBMCs. The source is a male donor in good health and CMV-seropositive.

This sequence joins TRBV5-8 and TRBJ1-4; 8 nucleotides align to TRBD1. V shed 2 bases, J shed 6 bases, and the junction held 6 bases outside the gene matches. The CDR3 is made up of 15 amino acids. Germline CDR1 is SGHTS and CDR2 is YDEGEE. The CDR3 DNA is TGTGCCAGCAGCTTCCACAGGGGGGCAGATGAAAAACTGTTTTTT. The encoded protein is CASSFHRGADEKLFF.

V usage is TRBV7-2 and J usage is TRBJ2-7; TRBD2 aligns across 8 bases. After removal of 5 bases from V and 4 bases from J, the junction contained 7 bases not matched to a gene. This CDR3 contains 14 residues. Germline V gene sequence: CDR1 SGHTA, CDR2 FQGNSA. CDR3 bases: TGTGCCAGCAGCCCCGGACTAGCTTTATACGAGCAGTACTTC. Its protein is CASSPGLALYEQYF.

A word on this clone: An end of the junction differs from the germline gene, which may be a read error. The chain joins TRBV14 to TRBJ1-4, with TRBD1 matching over 7 bases. There are 15 residues in the CDR3. The germline V gene has CDR1 SGHDN and CDR2 FVKESK. The CDR3: CASSQAQGRNEKLSF. The CDR3 DNA is TGTGCCAGCAGCCAAGCACAGGGGAGGAATGAAAAACTGTCTTTT.

The chain has TRBV2 and TRBJ2-3; D is ambiguous. V was shortened by 6 bases and J by 2 bases, with 6 bases between the two germline ends. Germline-derived CDR1 and CDR2 are SNHLY and FYNNEI. The CDR3 totals 12 residues. The chain's CDR3 is CASSADTDTQYF. The DNA of the CDR3 is TGTGCCAGCAGCGCGGACACAGATACGCAGTATTTT.

V is TRBV13 and J is TRBJ2-7; TRBD2 is a possible D gene (5 bases). This CDR3 is built from 12 residues. V lost 5 bases and J lost 6, with 11 bases in between. CDR1 and CDR2 (germline): PRHDT, FYEKMQ (reference sequence). CDR3: CASSPGNSEQYF. CDR3 in DNA: TGTGCCAGCAGCCCGGGGAATAGCGAGCAGTACTTC.

This rearrangement joins TRBV7-9 to TRBJ1-4; D gene unclear. The V end was cut by 5 bases, the J end by 8 bases, with 18 bases between. The CDR3 consists of 15 residues. CDR1 and CDR2 (germline): SEHNR, FQNEAQ (reference sequence). Here the CDR3 reads CASSDGLFEPEKLFF. The CDR3 DNA is TGTGCCAGCAGCGACGGACTTTTCGAACCAGAAAAACTGTTTTTT.

The chain recombines TRBV5-4 with TRBJ2-3; D remains unclear. Per the germline V gene, CDR1 is SGHNT and CDR2 is YYREEE (reference sequence). V lost 2 bases and J 4 bases, leaving 8 bases between the germline ends. This CDR3 comprises 13 residues. The chain's CDR3 is CASSLVRADTQYF. CDR3 DNA sequence: TGTGCCAGCAGCTTAGTTCGGGCAGATACGCAGTATTTT.

A note on this clone: A junction boundary mismatches the germline segment, possibly from a read error. The chain employs TRBV10-3 and TRBJ2-3, with D maybe TRBD1 (7 bases). From germline, CDR1 is ENHRY and CDR2 SYGVKD. The CDR3 has 16 residues. The CDR3 here is CAISEFAGQRTDTQCF. The CDR3 DNA is TGTGCCATCAGTGAGTTCGCGGGACAGCGCACAGATACGCAGTGTTTT.